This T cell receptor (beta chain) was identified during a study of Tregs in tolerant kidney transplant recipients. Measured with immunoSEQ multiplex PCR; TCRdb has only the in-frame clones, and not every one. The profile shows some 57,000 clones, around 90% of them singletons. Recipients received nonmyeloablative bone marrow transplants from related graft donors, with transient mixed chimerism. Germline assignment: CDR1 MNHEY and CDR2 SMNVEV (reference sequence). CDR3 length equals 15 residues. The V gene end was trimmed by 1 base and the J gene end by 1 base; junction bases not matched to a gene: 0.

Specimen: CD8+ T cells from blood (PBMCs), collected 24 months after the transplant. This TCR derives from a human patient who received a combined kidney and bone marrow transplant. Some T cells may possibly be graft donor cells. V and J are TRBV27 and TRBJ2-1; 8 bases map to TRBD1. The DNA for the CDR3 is TGTGCCAGCAGTTTATGGACAGGGTCCTACAATGAGCAGTTCTTC. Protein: CASSLWTGSYNEQFF.